This T cell receptor (beta chain) comes out of a study of blood T cell repertoires in COVID-19. This clone was counted once. Germline values: CDR1 SGHDT, CDR2 YYEEEE. The CDR3 runs to 15 residues. V was trimmed by 4 bases and J by 5 bases, leaving 16 bases between them. In the original processing: Amplification of reference gene primers provided the estimated nucleated cell counts. Libraries were prepared by immunoSEQ multiplex PCR; TCRdb keeps only in-frame clonotypes and omits some of them. V and J calls and clone size are those listed in that table; D and trimming were worked out from the DNA. The sample yields fewer than 250,000 clones, roughly 86% seen once.

Sequencing was carried out using peripheral blood. This sequence was found in a woman aged 60-70 years who had recovered from COVID-19. The chain carries TRBV5-6 and TRBJ1-5, with D unresolved. The CDR3 coding sequence is TGTGCCAGCAGCCCCGGACTGAGAGAAGATCAGCCCCAGCATTTT. The encoded protein is CASSPGLREDQPQHF.